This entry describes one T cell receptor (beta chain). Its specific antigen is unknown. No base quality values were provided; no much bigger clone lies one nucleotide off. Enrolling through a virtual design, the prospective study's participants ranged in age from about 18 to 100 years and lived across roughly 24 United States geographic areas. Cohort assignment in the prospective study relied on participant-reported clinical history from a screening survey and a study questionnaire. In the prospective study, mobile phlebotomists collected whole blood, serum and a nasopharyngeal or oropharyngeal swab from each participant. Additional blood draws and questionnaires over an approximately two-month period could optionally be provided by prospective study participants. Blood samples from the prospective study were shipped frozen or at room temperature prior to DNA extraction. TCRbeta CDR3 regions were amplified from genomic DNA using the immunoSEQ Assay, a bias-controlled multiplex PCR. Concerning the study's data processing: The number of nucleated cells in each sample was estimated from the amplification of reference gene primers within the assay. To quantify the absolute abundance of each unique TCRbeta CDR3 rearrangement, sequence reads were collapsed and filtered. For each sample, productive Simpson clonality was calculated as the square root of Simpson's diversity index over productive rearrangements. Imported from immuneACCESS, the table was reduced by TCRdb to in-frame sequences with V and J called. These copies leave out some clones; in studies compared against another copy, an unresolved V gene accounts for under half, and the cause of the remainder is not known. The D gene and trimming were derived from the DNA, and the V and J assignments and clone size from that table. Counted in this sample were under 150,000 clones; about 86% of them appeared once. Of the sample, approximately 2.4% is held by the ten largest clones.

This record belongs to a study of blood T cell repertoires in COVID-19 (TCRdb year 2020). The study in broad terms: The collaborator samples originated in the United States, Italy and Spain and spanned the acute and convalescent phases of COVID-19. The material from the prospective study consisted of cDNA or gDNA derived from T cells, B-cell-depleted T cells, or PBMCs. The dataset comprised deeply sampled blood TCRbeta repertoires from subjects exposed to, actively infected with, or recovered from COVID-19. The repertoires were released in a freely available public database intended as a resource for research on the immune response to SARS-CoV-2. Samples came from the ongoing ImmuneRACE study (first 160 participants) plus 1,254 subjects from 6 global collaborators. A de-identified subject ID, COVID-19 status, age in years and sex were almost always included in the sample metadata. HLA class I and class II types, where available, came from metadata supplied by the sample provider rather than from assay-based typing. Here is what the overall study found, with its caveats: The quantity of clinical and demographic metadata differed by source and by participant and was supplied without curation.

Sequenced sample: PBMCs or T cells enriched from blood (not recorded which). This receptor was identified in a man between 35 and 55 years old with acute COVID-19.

For the CDR3, the sequence is CASSPDRVKETQYF. Here is the DNA: TGTGCCAGCTCACCGGACAGGGTAAAAGAGACCCAGTACTTC. The chain links TRBV18 with TRBJ2-5, with 8 central nucleotides matching TRBD1. For CDR1 and CDR2, the germline V gene lists KGHSH and LQKENI. V is cut back by 3 bases and J by 3 bases, with 3 bases in the junction unmatched. From its cysteine to its phenylalanine, the CDR3 spans 14 amino acids. Here the CDR3 DNA is all that survives: 42 bases in frame from base 1.